This TCR beta chain derives from a study of shared clonotypes between healthy human individuals (dated by TCRdb to 2018 to 2021). Background on the whole study: The cohort comprised a couple of women and a few men aged 18 to 49 years. To increase sequencing depth and limit assay-specific biases, TCR repertoire library preparation and sequencing were carried out by different laboratories using diverse techniques. Between about 0.85 and 9.5 billion PBMCs per donor were obtained by leukapheresis. For each donor, CD4 naive and CD4 memory were each given three plates, CD8 naive was given two plates, and CD8 memory was given one plate. Blood TCR repertoires of a handful of healthy adults were deeply sequenced to estimate repertoire size and the extent of clonotype sharing between individuals.

TCR CDR3 regions were amplified from genomic DNA by multiplex PCR using the deep immunoSEQ assay. Genomic DNA extracted from each cell subset was distributed evenly over all wells of several immunoSEQ 96-well plates, and each plate served as one replicate. For sorted subsets, 150 to 250 ng of genomic DNA, equivalent to around 31,000 T cell genomes, went into each replicate PCR. The purified libraries were quantified using a Qubit 3.0 fluorometer, sized with a Bioanalyzer 2100, and then quantified again using the KAPA Library Quantification kit. Every immunoSEQ 96-well plate was sequenced on a dedicated single-read 150-cycle Illumina NextSeq 550 flow cell. The original pipeline was this. Because only junctional sequences without quality scores were contained in the immunoSEQ output, filtering matching that applied to full-length reads could not be performed. Sequences were annotated with PyIR, a Python wrapper for IgBLAST v1.9, using IMGT germline references to assign V/J genes and CDR3. Any read was removed if the V/J assignment was weak (E-value above 1e-6), the CDR3 was missing, or the read contained stop codons, out-of-frame junctions, or ambiguous translated residues. V3J clonotypes were defined as sequences sharing an identical inferred V gene, J gene, and CDR3 amino acid sequence. Percentage overlap between repertoires was computed as shared unique clonotypes divided by the size of the smaller repertoire. RTK rarefaction, the Chao1 estimator, and Recon v2.1 estimates of unobserved clonotypes were used to assess repertoire richness. OLGA was used to compute generation probabilities for all TCRbeta clonotypes that the gDNA method yielded from a few donors. Held by TCRdb, this immuneACCESS table contains in-frame sequences only and omits some clones. Under half of the omission traces to an unresolved V gene where checked; the cause of the rest is unknown. The DNA was the basis for D and trimming; V, J and clone size are from that table. Counted in this sample were roughly 2.6 million clones; around nine tenths of them appeared once. Around 0.15% of the sample comes from the top ten.

The research as a whole found: Estimated clonotype richness was generally larger for naive than for memory subsets. Pairwise subsampling led to the expectation that sequencing depth would affect the degree of clonotype sharing among donors. About 5% of naive CD4, 3.5% of naive CD8, 2.3% of memory CD4, and over 0.35% of memory CD8 clonotypes were shared across four donors. Sampling was restricted to blood, and TCR repertoires in tissues likely differ from the TCR repertoires found in blood. Because the study included only a small number of donors, the genetic and exposure-history diversity represented was limited. Rarefaction of sorted-subset datasets indicated incomplete sequencing despite the large sequencing depth. Compared with non-shared clonotypes, the clonotypes found in all four sorted-subset donors had higher generation probabilities.

Cut back by 2 bases and 9 bases, the V and J ends lie 12 bases apart. Based on the germline V gene, the CDR1 and CDR2 sequences are SGDLS and YYNGEE. The CDR3 has 13 amino acids, counting the end cysteine and phenylalanine. The read is trimmed to its CDR3 DNA, 39 bases read in frame from base 1. The donors were healthy, HIV-negative adults who had no recently reported acute infections or vaccinations. Every donor was a Caucasian adult residing in Nashville, Tennessee, USA. CD4+ T cells were enriched through magnetic negative selection, after which naive cells were positively selected on CD45RA and the remaining negative fraction served as the memory subset. Blood was collected by leukapheresis, and PBMCs were isolated by Ficoll-Histopaque density gradient centrifugation and then cryopreserved in liquid nitrogen vapor phase. Analytical flow cytometry was used to check the purity and quantity of every magnetically sorted T cell population. Genomic DNA was isolated from every sorted fraction and measured by UV absorbance on a Nanodrop 2000c.

This clone has a single count. Its antigen remains unidentified. No much larger clone is present one base from it, and per-base qualities are unavailable. The rearranged segments are TRBV9 and TRBJ1-3; the D gene is not confidently resolved. Sequencing input: naive CD4+ T cells sorted from blood. The cell subset or site label here, explained by the study, means: CD45RA+ positively selected. The source is a man between 18 and 29 years old in good health. The CDR3 region reads CASSVSLESTIYF. The sequenced DNA: TGTGCCAGCAGCGTGTCCCTAGAGTCCACCATATATTTT.